A single sample is the source of the 17 T cell receptor beta chains below, sequenced in a study of cytomegalovirus exposure and HLA in healthy donors. This PCR relied on a set of 60 Vbeta primers and 13 Jbeta primers. The repertoire was sequenced with immunoSEQ multiplex PCR; TCRdb's copy has only in-frame clones and lacks some. The profile shows about 160,000 clones, roughly 85% of them singletons. Sequenced material: PBMCs. These receptors all come from a young man in good health and CMV-seropositive.

In its sample, this clone was seen a few times. The rearrangement uses TRBV6-5 and TRBJ1-2; a possible D gene is TRBD1 (6 bases). From germline, CDR1 is MNHEY and CDR2 SVGAGI. The CDR3 is made up of 13 amino acids. V dropped 5 bases and J dropped 7 bases, with 14 bases sitting between them. The DNA for the CDR3 is TGTGCCAGCAGTAACTGGGGGCCTAGTGGCTACACCTTC. Protein sequence: CASSNWGPSGYTF.

The table lists this clone with a few counts. The chain recombines TRBV6-1 with TRBJ2-7; perhaps TRBD2 as D (5 bases). The V gene's germline CDR1 is MNHNS and CDR2 SASEGT. The CDR3 consists of 15 residues. V dropped 0 bases and J dropped 3 bases, with 12 bases sitting between them. The CDR3 spells CASSEAEGAHYEQYF. DNA of the CDR3: TGTGCCAGCAGTGAAGCTGAGGGAGCCCACTACGAGCAGTACTTC.

V and J are TRBV6-1 and TRBJ2-3; possible D gene TRBD2, 6 bases. The V end lost 3 bases, the J end lost 3 bases, and 10 bases lay between the germline ends. This CDR3 contains 14 residues. In germline, CDR1 is MNHNS, CDR2 SASEGT. The DNA for the CDR3 is TGTGCCAGCAGTGAGGGACTCAGAACAGATACGCAGTATTTT. Protein sequence: CASSEGLRTDTQYF.

This rearrangement joins TRBV30 to TRBJ1-1, with D perhaps TRBD1 (5 bases). Germline V lookup: CDR1 GTSNPN, CDR2 SVGIG (reference sequence). Between the trimmed V and J ends, which lost 0 bases and 1 base, there was a span of 12 bases. This CDR3 is 15 amino acids long. The CDR3 spells CAWSVIWGRNTEAFF. CDR3 sequence (DNA): TGTGCCTGGAGTGTTATTTGGGGCAGGAACACTGAAGCTTTCTTT.

The J gene is TRBJ2-3, the V gene TRBV19; D is possibly TRBD2 (5 bases). Trimming shortened V by 5 bases and J by 6 bases, and 15 bases separated the two germline ends. Germline values: CDR1 LNHDA, CDR2 SQIVND (reference sequence). CDR3 length: 14 residues. CDR3 sequence reads: CASSRGLTADTQYF. For the CDR3, the DNA is TGTGCCAGTAGTCGCGGGTTAACCGCGGATACGCAGTATTTT.

CDR3 loop: CASSSRGWNYGYTF. The CDR3 nucleotides read TGTGCCAGCAGCTCCAGGGGCTGGAACTATGGCTACACCTTC. The V call is TRBV9, the J call TRBJ1-2; weak D call: TRBD1 (6 bases). Trimming pared 4 bases from V and 2 bases from J, leaving 12 bases between. The V gene's germline CDR1 is SGDLS and CDR2 YYNGEE. CDR3 length: 14 residues.

V and J are TRBV4-3 and TRBJ2-6; D might be TRBD1 (6 bases). This CDR3 comprises 17 residues. Germline-derived CDR1 and CDR2 are LGHNA and YSLEER. V was shortened by 1 base and J by 2 bases, with 12 bases between the two germline ends. CDR3: CASSQVDRMAGANVLTF. Written as DNA, the CDR3 is TGCGCCAGCAGCCAAGTGGACAGAATGGCTGGGGCCAACGTCCTGACTTTC.

This chain joins TRBV7-9 and TRBJ2-1, with a possible D match to TRBD1 (6 bases). The V gene lost 6 bases and the J gene lost 10 bases, with 19 bases spanning the gap. This CDR3 contains 14 residues. Germline V gene data show CDR1 as SEHNR and CDR2 as FQNEAQ (reference sequence). CDR3 nucleotide sequence: TGTGCCAGCAGTCCTACACCGACAGGTCAGGAGCAGTTCTTC. Translating gives CASSPTPTGQEQFF.

This clone was seen a single time. J is TRBJ2-1 and V is TRBV5-1, with 9 bases matching TRBD2. Losses at the gene ends were 2 bases for V and 5 bases for J; bases not matched to a gene: 5. The germline V gene encodes CDR1 SGHRS and CDR2 YFSETQ. CDR3 length: 15 residues. For the CDR3, the DNA is TGCGCCAGCAGCTTAACCGGGACTAGCAACAATGAGCAGTTCTTC. Amino acid sequence: CASSLTGTSNNEQFF.

The genes are TRBV7-8 and TRBJ2-3, with 10 bases lining up with TRBD2. Germline V gives CDR1 SGHVS, CDR2 FQNEAQ. The CDR3 is 17 amino acids. Trimming cost V 7 bases and J 6 bases; bases outside gene matches: 16. The chain's CDR3 is CASTPLKRGGVRDTQYF. The CDR3 DNA reads TGTGCCAGCACCCCCCTGAAGCGGGGGGGCGTCCGCGATACGCAGTATTTT.

V and J are TRBV9 and TRBJ1-1; D is ambiguous. The CDR3 spans 13 residues. CDR1 and CDR2 (germline): SGDLS, YYNGEE. V lost 0 bases to trimming and J lost 4 bases, with 7 bases between them. The CDR3 is CASSVGGSTEAFF. The CDR3 DNA is TGTGCCAGCAGCGTAGGAGGGTCCACTGAAGCTTTCTTT.

The chain combines TRBV6-1 with TRBJ2-5, with D possibly being TRBD2 (5 bases). The J call could be wrong; TRBJ2-7 is a better fit for the DNA end. Germline loops: CDR1 MNHNS, CDR2 SASEGT. The CDR3 loop spans 16 amino acids. The CDR3 region is CASSERSGLLSYEQYF. The CDR3 DNA reads TGTGCCAGCAGTGAACGATCAGGACTCCTCTCCTACGAGCAGTACTTC.

V gene TRBV1 combines with J gene TRBJ2-2; the table assigns TRBD1, which was not confirmed against the DNA. TRBV1 is flagged as a pseudogene. CDR3 length: 12 residues. This CDR3 is CTSSQVTGELFF. The CDR3 DNA is TGCACCAGCAGCCAAGTAACAGGGGAGCTGTTTTTT.

The V call is TRBV6-4, the J call TRBJ2-2; the D gene is possibly TRBD2 (6 bases). The length of the CDR3 is 14 residues. V was cut by 5 bases and J by 1 base, with 8 bases left in between. Per the germline V gene, CDR1 is MRHNA and CDR2 is SNTAGT. The CDR3, as DNA: TGTGCCAGCAGTTGGAGGGAGAACACCGGGGAGCTGTTTTTT. Its translation is CASSWRENTGELFF.

The chain combines TRBV7-2 with TRBJ2-6; 10 bases line up with TRBD2. Germline V gene data show CDR1 as SGHTA and CDR2 as FQGNSA. The CDR3 length is 17 residues. The V gene end was trimmed by 5 bases and the J gene end by 2 bases; junction bases not matched to a gene: 6. This chain's CDR3 is CASSPTAGGAGANVLTF. In DNA form, the CDR3 reads TGTGCCAGCAGCCCAACAGCGGGGGGGGCTGGGGCCAACGTCCTGACTTTC.

The chain is built from TRBV20-1 and TRBJ2-5, with D uncertain. V lost 5 bases and J lost 5, with 6 bases in between. Germline CDR1 DFQATT, CDR2 SNEGSKA (reference sequence). The CDR3 length is 10 residues. CDR3 sequence reads: CSAARETQYF. CDR3 DNA sequence: TGCAGTGCTGCCCGGGAGACCCAGTACTTC.

The chain has TRBV29-1 and TRBJ2-2, with a weak D call TRBD1 (5 bases). CDR1 SQVTM and CDR2 ANQGSEA come from the germline V gene. Between the trimmed V and J ends, which lost 3 bases and 6 bases, there was a span of 14 bases. The CDR3 spans 14 residues. The CDR3 DNA sequence: TGCAGCGTTGACAGGGCCGGTATCTCCGGGGAGCTGTTTTTT. Its translation: CSVDRAGISGELFF.